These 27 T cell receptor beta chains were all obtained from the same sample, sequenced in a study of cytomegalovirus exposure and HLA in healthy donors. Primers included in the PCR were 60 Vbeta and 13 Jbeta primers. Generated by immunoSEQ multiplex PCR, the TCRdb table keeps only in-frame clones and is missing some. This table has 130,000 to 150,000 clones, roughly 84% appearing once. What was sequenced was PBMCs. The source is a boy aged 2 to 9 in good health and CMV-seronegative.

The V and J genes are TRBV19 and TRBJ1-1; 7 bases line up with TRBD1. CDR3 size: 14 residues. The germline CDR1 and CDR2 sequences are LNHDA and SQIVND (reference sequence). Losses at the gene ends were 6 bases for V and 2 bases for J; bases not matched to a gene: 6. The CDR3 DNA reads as TGTGCCAGTAGCCTCCGGACAGGAAACACTGAAGCTTTCTTT. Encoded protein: CASSLRTGNTEAFF.

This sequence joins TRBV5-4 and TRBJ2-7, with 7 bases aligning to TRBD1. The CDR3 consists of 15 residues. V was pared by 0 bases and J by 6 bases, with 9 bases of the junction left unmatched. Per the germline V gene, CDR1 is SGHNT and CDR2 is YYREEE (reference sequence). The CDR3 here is CASSLAPGGSSEQYF. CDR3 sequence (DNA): TGTGCCAGCAGCTTGGCCCCAGGGGGAAGTAGCGAGCAGTACTTC.

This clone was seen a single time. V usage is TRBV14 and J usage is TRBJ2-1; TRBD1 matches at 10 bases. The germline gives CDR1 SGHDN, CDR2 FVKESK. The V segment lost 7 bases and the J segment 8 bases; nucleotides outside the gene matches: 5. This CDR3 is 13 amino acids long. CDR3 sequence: CASKGQGSYEQFF. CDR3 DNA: TGTGCCAGCAAGGGACAGGGGTCGTATGAGCAGTTCTTC.

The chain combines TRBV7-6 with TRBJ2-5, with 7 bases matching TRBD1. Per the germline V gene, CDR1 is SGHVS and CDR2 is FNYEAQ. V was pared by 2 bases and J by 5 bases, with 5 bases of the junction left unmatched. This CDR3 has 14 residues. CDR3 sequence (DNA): TGTGCCAGCAGCTTAACAGGGGAATGGGAGACCCAGTACTTC. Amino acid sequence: CASSLTGEWETQYF.

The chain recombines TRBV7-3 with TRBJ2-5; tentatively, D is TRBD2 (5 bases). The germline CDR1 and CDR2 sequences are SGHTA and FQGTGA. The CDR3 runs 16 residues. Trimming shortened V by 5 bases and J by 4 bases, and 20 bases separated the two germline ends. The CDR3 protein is CASSPKRSEAPETQYF. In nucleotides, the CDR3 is TGTGCCAGCAGCCCTAAAAGGTCGGAGGCTCCAGAGACCCAGTACTTC.

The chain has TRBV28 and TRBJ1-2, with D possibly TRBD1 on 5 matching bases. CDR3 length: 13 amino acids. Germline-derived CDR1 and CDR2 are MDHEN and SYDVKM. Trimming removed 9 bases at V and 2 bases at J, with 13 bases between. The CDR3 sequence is CASERGGNYGYTF. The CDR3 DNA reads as TGTGCCAGTGAAAGGGGTGGGAACTATGGCTACACCTTC.

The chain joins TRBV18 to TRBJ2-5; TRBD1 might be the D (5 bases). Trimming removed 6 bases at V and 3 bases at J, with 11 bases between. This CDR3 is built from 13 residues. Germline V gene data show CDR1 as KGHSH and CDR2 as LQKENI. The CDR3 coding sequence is TGTGCCAGCTCGCTAGTACAGGAAGAGACCCAGTACTTC. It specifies CASSLVQEETQYF.

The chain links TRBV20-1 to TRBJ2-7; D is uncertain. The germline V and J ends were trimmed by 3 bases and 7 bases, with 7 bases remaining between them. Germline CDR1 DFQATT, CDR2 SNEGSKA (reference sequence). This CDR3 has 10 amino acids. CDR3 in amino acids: CSASLREQYF. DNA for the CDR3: TGCAGTGCTAGTCTCAGGGAGCAGTACTTC.

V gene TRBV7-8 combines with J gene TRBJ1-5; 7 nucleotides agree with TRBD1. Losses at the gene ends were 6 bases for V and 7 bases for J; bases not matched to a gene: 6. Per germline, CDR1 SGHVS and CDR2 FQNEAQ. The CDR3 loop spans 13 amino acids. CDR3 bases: TGTGCCAGCAGTCTCGACAGGGCCCAGCCCCAGCATTTT. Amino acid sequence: CASSLDRAQPQHF.

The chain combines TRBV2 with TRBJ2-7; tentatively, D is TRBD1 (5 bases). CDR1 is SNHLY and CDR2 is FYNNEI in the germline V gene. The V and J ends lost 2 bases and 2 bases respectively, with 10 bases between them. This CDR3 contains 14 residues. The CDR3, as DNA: TGTGCCAGCAGTGAATTGCGGACAACCTACGAGCAGTACTTC. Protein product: CASSELRTTYEQYF.

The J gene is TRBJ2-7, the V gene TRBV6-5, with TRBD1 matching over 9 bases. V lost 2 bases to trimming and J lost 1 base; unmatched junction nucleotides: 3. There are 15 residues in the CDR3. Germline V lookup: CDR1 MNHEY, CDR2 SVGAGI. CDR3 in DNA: TGTGCCAGCAGTTACAGCGGGACAGGGTCCTACGAGCAGTACTTC. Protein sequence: CASSYSGTGSYEQYF.

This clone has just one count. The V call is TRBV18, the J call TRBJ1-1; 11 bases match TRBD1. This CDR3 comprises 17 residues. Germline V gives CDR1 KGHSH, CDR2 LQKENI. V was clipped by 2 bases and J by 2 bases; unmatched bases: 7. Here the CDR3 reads CASSPWTGGSPNTEAFF. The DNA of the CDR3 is TGTGCCAGCTCACCATGGACAGGGGGCTCCCCTAACACTGAAGCTTTCTTT.

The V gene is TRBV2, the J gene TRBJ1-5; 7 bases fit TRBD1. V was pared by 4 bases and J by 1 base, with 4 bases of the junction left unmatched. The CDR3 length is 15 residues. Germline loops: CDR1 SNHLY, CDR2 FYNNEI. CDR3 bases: TGTGCCAGCAGTGGGGACAGCGCGAGCAATCAGCCCCAGCATTTT. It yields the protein CASSGDSASNQPQHF.

The CDR3 sequence is CVTGGPYEQYF. The CDR3 coding sequence is TGTGTAACCGGGGGGCCCTACGAGCAGTACTTC. The chain joins TRBV27 to TRBJ2-7, with TRBD2 as a possible D gene (7 bases). This CDR3 spans 11 amino acids. Per the germline V gene, CDR1 is MNHEY and CDR2 is SMNVEV (reference sequence).

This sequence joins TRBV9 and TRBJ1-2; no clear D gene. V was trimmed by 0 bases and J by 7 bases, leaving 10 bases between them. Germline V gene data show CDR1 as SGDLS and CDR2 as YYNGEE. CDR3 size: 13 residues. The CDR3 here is CASSVEAEGGYTF. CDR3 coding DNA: TGTGCCAGCAGCGTAGAGGCTGAGGGTGGCTACACCTTC.

The CDR3 loop reads CASSSWTGGSSGNTIYF. For the CDR3, the DNA is TGCGCCAGCAGCTCTTGGACAGGGGGGAGCTCTGGAAACACCATATATTTT. This chain connects TRBV4-1 to TRBJ1-3, with 10 bases matching TRBD1. Germline values: CDR1 MGHRA, CDR2 YSYEKL. The CDR3 totals 17 residues. Trimming took 5 bases from V and 0 from J; bases not matched to a gene: 7.

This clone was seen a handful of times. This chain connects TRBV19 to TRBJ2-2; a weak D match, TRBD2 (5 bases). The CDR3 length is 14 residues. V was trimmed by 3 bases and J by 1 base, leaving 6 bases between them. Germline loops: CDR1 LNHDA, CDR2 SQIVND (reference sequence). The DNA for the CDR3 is TGTGCCAGTAGTATTGCGGGGAACACCGGGGAGCTGTTTTTT. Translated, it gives CASSIAGNTGELFF.

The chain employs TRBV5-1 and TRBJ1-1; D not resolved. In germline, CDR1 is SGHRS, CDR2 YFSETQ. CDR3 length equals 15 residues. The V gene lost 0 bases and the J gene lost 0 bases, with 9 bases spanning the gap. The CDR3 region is CASSLAHVLNTEAFF. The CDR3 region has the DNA TGCGCCAGCAGCTTGGCCCATGTGTTGAACACTGAAGCTTTCTTT. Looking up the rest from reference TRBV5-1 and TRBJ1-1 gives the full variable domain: KAGVTQTPRYLIKTRGQQVTLSCSPISGHRSVSWYQQTPGQGLQFLFEYFSETQRNKGNFPGRFSGRQFSNSRSEMNVSTLELGDSALYLCASSLAHVLNTEAFFGQGTRLTVV.

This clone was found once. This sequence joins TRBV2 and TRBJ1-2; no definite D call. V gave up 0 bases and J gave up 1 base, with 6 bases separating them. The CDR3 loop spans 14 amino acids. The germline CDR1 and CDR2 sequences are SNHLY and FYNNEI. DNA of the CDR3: TGTGCCAGCAGTGAAGCGCCGGTTAACTATGGCTACACCTTC. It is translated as CASSEAPVNYGYTF.

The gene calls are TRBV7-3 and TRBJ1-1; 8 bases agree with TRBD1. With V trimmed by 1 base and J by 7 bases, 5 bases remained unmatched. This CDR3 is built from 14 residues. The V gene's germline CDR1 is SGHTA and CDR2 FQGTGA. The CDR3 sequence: CASSLIGQGSEAFF. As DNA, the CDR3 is TGTGCCAGCAGCTTAATAGGACAGGGCAGTGAAGCTTTCTTT.

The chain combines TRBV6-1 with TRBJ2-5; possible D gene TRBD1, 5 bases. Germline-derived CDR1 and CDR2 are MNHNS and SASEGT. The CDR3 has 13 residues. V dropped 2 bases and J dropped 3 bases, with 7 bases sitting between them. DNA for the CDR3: TGTGCCAGCAGTGAACAAGGGGAAGAGACCCAGTACTTC. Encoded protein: CASSEQGEETQYF.

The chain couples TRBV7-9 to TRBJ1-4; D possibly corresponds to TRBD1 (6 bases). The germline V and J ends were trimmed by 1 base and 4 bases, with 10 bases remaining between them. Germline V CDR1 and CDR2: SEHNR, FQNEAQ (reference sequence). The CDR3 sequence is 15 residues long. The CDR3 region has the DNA TGTGCCAGCAGCTTAGAACAGGGTCATAATGAAAAACTGTTTTTT. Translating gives CASSLEQGHNEKLFF.

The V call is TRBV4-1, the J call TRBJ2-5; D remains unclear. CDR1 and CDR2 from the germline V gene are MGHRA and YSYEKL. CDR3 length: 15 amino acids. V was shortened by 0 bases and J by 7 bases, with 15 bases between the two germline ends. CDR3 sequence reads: CASSQDSTRSGTQYF. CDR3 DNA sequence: TGCGCCAGCAGCCAAGATTCTACCAGATCGGGGACCCAGTACTTC.

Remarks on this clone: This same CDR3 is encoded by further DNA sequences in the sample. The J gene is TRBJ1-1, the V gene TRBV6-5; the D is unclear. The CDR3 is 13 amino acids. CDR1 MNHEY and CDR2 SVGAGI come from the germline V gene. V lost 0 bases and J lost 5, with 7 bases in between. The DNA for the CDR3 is TGTGCCAGCAGTTACTCGAGGTCGACTGAAGCTTTCTTT. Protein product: CASSYSRSTEAFF.

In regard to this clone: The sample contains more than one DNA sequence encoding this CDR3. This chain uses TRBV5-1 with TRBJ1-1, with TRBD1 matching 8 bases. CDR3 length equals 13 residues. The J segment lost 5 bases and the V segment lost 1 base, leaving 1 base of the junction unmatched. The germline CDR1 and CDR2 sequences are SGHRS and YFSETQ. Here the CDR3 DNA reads TGCGCCAGCAGCTTGACAGGGGGTACTGAAGCTTTCTTT. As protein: CASSLTGGTEAFF.

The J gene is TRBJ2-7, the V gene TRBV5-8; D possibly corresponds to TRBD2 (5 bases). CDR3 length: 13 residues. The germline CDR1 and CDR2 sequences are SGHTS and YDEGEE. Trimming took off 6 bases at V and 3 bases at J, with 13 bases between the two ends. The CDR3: CASTLSGSYEQYF. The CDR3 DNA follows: TGTGCCAGCACCCTGTCGGGGAGCTACGAGCAGTACTTC.

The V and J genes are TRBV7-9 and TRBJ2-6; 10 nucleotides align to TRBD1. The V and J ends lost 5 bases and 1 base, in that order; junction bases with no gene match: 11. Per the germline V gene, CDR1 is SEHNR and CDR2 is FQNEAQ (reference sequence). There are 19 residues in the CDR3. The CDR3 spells CASSGPTGGRRSGANVLTF. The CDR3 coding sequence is TGTGCCAGCAGCGGACCGACAGGGGGCCGTAGGTCTGGGGCCAACGTCCTGACTTTC.